Presented here are 12 T cell receptor beta chains from one specimen sequenced in a study of shared clonotypes between healthy human individuals. TCRdb keeps only in-frame clones here, not all; method: immunoSEQ multiplex PCR. The table shows over 2,000,000 clones, with roughly 93% occurring only once. CD45RO-negative, CCR7-positively selected cells formed the naive CD8 fraction, excluding terminally differentiated effector memory CD45RA+ cells. The material sequenced was naive CD8+ T cells from PBMCs. The source is a man younger than 35 in good health. Some clones in this sample may be carry-over from other donors' samples.

The chain carries TRBV18 and TRBJ2-7; D perhaps matches TRBD2 (6 bases). Germline CDR1 reads KGHSH; CDR2 reads LQKENI. V dropped 2 bases and J dropped 5 bases, with 16 bases sitting between them. The CDR3 has 15 amino acids. CDR3 region: CASSPTGATLHEQYF. The DNA of the CDR3 is TGTGCCAGCTCACCAACGGGAGCCACTCTCCACGAGCAGTACTTC. The full variable domain, with the rest looked up from reference TRBV18 and TRBJ2-7, is NAGVMQNPRHLVRRRGQEARLRCSPMKGHSHVYWYRQLPEEGLKFMVYLQKENIIDESGMPKERFSAEFPKEGPSILRIQQVVRGDSAAYFCASSPTGATLHEQYFGPGTRLTVT.

This chain joins TRBV30 and TRBJ2-2, with TRBD2 matching over 9 bases. CDR3 length: 14 amino acids. V lost 5 bases to trimming and J lost 8 bases; unmatched junction nucleotides: 9. Germline loops: CDR1 GTSNPN, CDR2 SVGIG (reference sequence). This CDR3 is CAWRPGLAGGELFF. CDR3 in DNA: TGTGCCTGGCGCCCTGGGCTAGCGGGAGGGGAGCTGTTTTTT.

The rearrangement uses TRBV7-9 and TRBJ2-7; D unclear. From germline, CDR1 is SEHNR and CDR2 FQNEAQ (reference sequence). The CDR3 is 12 amino acids. V was trimmed by 1 base and J by 7 bases, leaving 8 bases between them. CDR3 amino acids: CASSLGDLEQYF. The CDR3 nucleotides read TGTGCCAGCAGCTTAGGGGATCTGGAGCAGTACTTC.

Regarding this clone: Because the CDR3's place on the DNA is in doubt, the DNA is left out and the CDR3 is given as listed by TCRdb. The J gene is TRBJ2-3, the V gene TRBV28. Counting both end residues, the CDR3 totals 14 amino acids. Germline loops: CDR1 MDHEN, CDR2 SYDVKM. CDR3 region: CASSSSGPTDTQYF.

The chain uses TRBV7-9 and TRBJ1-2; possible D gene TRBD1, 5 bases. Germline CDR1 and CDR2: SEHNR and FQNEAQ (reference sequence). The CDR3 contains 14 residues. V gave up 0 bases and J gave up 4 bases, with 9 bases separating them. The DNA of the CDR3 is TGTGCCAGCAGCTTAGCGGGAGGGGTCTATGGCTACACCTTC. Translating it yields CASSLAGGVYGYTF.

The chain links TRBV27 to TRBJ1-5; no clear D gene. The germline V and J ends were trimmed by 6 bases and 3 bases, with 9 bases remaining between them. The CDR3 covers 13 residues. Germline loops: CDR1 MNHEY, CDR2 SMNVEV (reference sequence). The CDR3 DNA follows: TGTGCCAGCAGACCACTTCTCAATCAGCCCCAGCATTTT. Its translation: CASRPLLNQPQHF.

This chain links TRBV7-9 with TRBJ2-7; perhaps D is TRBD1 or TRBD2 (5 bases each). CDR3 size: 15 residues. V was pared by 6 bases and J by 5 bases, with 20 bases between. Germline assignment: CDR1 SEHNR and CDR2 FQNEAQ (reference sequence). The DNA of the CDR3 is TGTGCCAGCAGTACCGACCCGCCGGGGCCCCACGAGCAGTACTTC. The encoded protein is CASSTDPPGPHEQYF.

The CDR3 sequence is CASSVEQSSGNTIYF. The CDR3 nucleotides are TGTGCCAGCAGTGTAGAACAGAGCTCTGGAAACACCATATATTTT. V and J are TRBV25-1 and TRBJ1-3; D is ambiguous. This CDR3 contains 15 residues. Trimming left V 4 bases short and J 0 bases short, with 10 bases between. Looked up from germline, CDR1 is MGHDK and CDR2 is SYGVNS. Looking up the rest from reference TRBV25-1 and TRBJ1-3 gives the full variable domain: EADIYQTPRYLVIGTGKKITLECSQTMGHDKMYWYQQDPGMELHLIHYSYGVNSTEKGDLSSESTVSRIRTEHFPLTLESARPSHTSQYLCASSVEQSSGNTIYFGEGSWLTVV.

This chain uses TRBV9 with TRBJ2-2, with D possibly being TRBD2 (5 bases). Trimming cost V 4 bases and J 6 bases, with 19 bases left between them. Germline-derived CDR1 and CDR2 are SGDLS and YYNGEE. CDR3 length: 16 amino acids. CDR3 loop: CASSFRLQLVPGELFF. The CDR3 region has the DNA TGTGCCAGCAGCTTCCGGCTACAACTAGTCCCCGGGGAGCTGTTTTTT.

The CDR3 DNA reads TGTGCCACCAGCATAACCAGGGGTACTGAAGCTTTCTTT. Its translation: CATSITRGTEAFF. The rearrangement uses TRBV15 and TRBJ1-1, with D perhaps matching TRBD1 (6 bases). Trimming pared 4 bases from V and 5 bases from J, leaving 11 bases between. The CDR3 sequence is 13 residues long. The germline V gene encodes CDR1 LNHNV and CDR2 YYDKDF (reference sequence). Drawing the rest from reference TRBV15 and TRBJ1-1, the complete variable domain is DAMVIQNPRYQVTQFGKPVTLSCSQTLNHNVMYWYQQKSSQAPKLLFHYYDKDFNNEADTPDNFQSRRPNTSFCFLDIRSPGLGDTAMYLCATSITRGTEAFFGQGTRLTVV.

V and J are TRBV19 and TRBJ2-2; the D gene could be TRBD1 or TRBD2 (5 bases each). Germline assignment: CDR1 LNHDA and CDR2 SQIVND (reference sequence). The CDR3 totals 13 residues. Trimming cost V 3 bases and J 9 bases, with 11 bases left between them. CDR3 DNA sequence: TGTGCCAGTAGTATCCCAGGGAGTAGGGAGCTGTTTTTT. It encodes CASSIPGSRELFF.

The gene calls are TRBV9 and TRBJ2-1; TRBD2 matches 9 bases. This CDR3 comprises 15 residues. Germline V gene lookup returns CDR1 SGDLS and CDR2 YYNGEE. The junction had 5 bases not matched to a gene; V was cut back by 1 base and J by 6 bases. CDR3 protein: CASSVQAGGSNEQFF. CDR3 DNA: TGTGCCAGCAGCGTACAAGCGGGAGGTAGCAATGAGCAGTTCTTC.